This TCR beta chain was retrieved from a study of control samples from healthy donors and cancer patients. Generated by immunoSEQ multiplex PCR, the TCRdb table keeps only in-frame clones and is missing some. Of around 53,000 clones detected, roughly 90% appear once; the ten largest clones hold around 15%. This clone was observed once. The CDR3 extends over 13 amino acids. Trimming pared 2 bases from V and 5 bases from J, leaving 8 bases between. Germline V CDR1 and CDR2: SGHRS, YFSETQ. The chain couples TRBV5-1 to TRBJ1-5; a weak D match, TRBD1 (5 bases). The origin of this receptor is a man aged 55 to 70 with head and neck cancer. Sequencing was done on a sample of PBMCs. The CDR3 region is CASSLGVDQPQHF. CDR3 bases: TGCGCCAGCAGCTTAGGGGTCGATCAGCCCCAGCATTTT.